This T cell receptor (beta chain) was identified in a study of blood T cells in healthy people across ages. The wider study: Capture by template switching was about one barcoded beta molecule per two T cells. Broader study findings: No one knew whether donors had CMV, which possibly confounded expanded clonotype changes.

J gave up 4 bases and V 5 bases, and 6 bases lay outside the gene matches. CDR3 size: 14 residues. CDR1 and CDR2 from the germline V gene are MNHEY and SVGAGI. Note on this clonotype: Its matching antigen is unknown.

A second PCR of 7 to 11 cycles used a sample-barcoded 5' primer and a J-beta primer mix. From each sample, at least 2.5 million paired-end reads containing CDR3 were obtained. Via MiXCR, TCRdb re-called the 5' RACE reads, giving one row per CDR3 protein. The sample includes under 2 million distinct CDR3 sequences, about 35% of them seen just once. The sequence derives from a woman younger than 45 in good health. The sequencing input was blood. The chain recombines TRBV6-5 with TRBJ2-7; TRBD1 matches 9 bases. The CDR3 nucleotides are TGTGCCAGCAGTGGGACAGGGTCTGGGTACGAGCAGTACTTC. It is translated as CASSGTGSGYEQYF.